This passage covers 16 T cell receptor beta chains from one sample sequenced in a study of tumor-infiltrating lymphocytes in primary liver carcinoma. For blood RNA, unsorted whole blood served as the source, and germline DNA was extracted too. The authors made TCR beta cDNA from 400 to 600 ng total RNA with a constant-region primer. Amplification in three nested multiplex PCR rounds with slightly modified ARM-PCR gave rise to TCR beta libraries. Researchers ran the first two PCR rounds for roughly 11 cycles each with TRBV1-TRBV30 forward primers and a C-beta reverse primer. TCRdb analysed the multiplex PCR reads with MiXCR anew, one entry per CDR3 protein. The sample yields approximately 330,000 distinct CDR3 sequences, around 60% seen once. The material sequenced was peripheral blood. These receptors were obtained from a man aged 35 to 55 with primary liver carcinoma and hepatitis B virus infection.

As regards this clonotype: A much larger clone is a single base away; this may be a read error. V and J are TRBV11-2 and TRBJ2-1; unclear D gene. Germline CDR1 and CDR2: SGHAT and FQNNGV. The length of the CDR3 is 13 residues. Trimming removed 8 bases at V and 8 bases at J, with 16 bases between. CDR3 protein: CASRVSTSDEQFF. CDR3 DNA sequence: TGTGCCAGCCGGGTTAGTACCTCGGATGAGCAGTTCTTC. Full variable domain (rest looked up from reference TRBV11-2 and TRBJ2-1): EAGVAQSPRYKIIEKRQSVAFWCNPISGHATLYWYQQILGQGPKLLIQFQNNGVVDDSQLPKDRFSAERLKGVDSTLKIQPAKLEDSAVYLCASRVSTSDEQFFGPGTRLTVL.

Worth noting for this clonotype: An end of the junction does not agree with germline; a read error may underlie this. The chain couples TRBV11-2 to TRBJ2-2, with TRBD2 identical over 7 bases. The CDR3 length is 14 residues. CDR1 is SGHAT, CDR2 FQNNGV, per germline. CDR3 protein: CARSFAGDAGELFF. In nucleotides, the CDR3 is TGTGCCAGAAGCTTTGCGGGAGATGCTGGGGAGCTGTTTTTT. The whole variable domain, filled in from reference TRBV11-2 and TRBJ2-2, reads EAGVAQSPRYKIIEKRQSVAFWCNPISGHATLYWYQQILGQGPKLLIQFQNNGVVDDSQLPKDRFSAERLKGVDSTLKIQPAKLEDSAVYLCARSFAGDAGELFFGEGSRLTVL.

The chain has TRBV5-4 and TRBJ2-1; no firm D call. The CDR3 is 16 residues long. Trimming shortened V by 1 base and J by 9 bases, and 20 bases separated the two germline ends. From germline, CDR1 is SGHNT and CDR2 YYREEE (reference sequence). The CDR3 is CASSLFSRGNRSEQFF. For the CDR3, the DNA is TGTGCCAGCAGCTTGTTTTCTAGAGGTAACCGAAGTGAGCAGTTCTTC.

The chain carries TRBV7-9 and TRBJ1-1; weak D call: TRBD1 (5 bases). Germline CDR1 and CDR2: SEHNR and FQNEAQ (reference sequence). Trimming pared 7 bases from V and 1 base from J, leaving 10 bases between. This CDR3 is 13 amino acids long. CDR3 sequence reads: CASKETENTEAFF. For the CDR3, the DNA is TGTGCCAGCAAAGAGACAGAGAACACTGAAGCTTTCTTT.

As to this clonotype: As the CDR3 is not closed by the conserved phenylalanine or tryptophan, this likely results from a read error. The DNA is left out, because the CDR3 cannot be placed on it with certainty; the CDR3 is given as TCRdb lists it. The V and J genes are TRBV11-2 and TRBJ2-7; the DNA was not compared with TRBD1, the D call given in the table. Both ends counted, the CDR3 spans 8 residues. Germline-derived CDR1 and CDR2 are SGHAT and FQNNGV. CDR3 residues: CASSPRDS.

Points on this clonotype: A much larger clonotype is one base distant, so this may be a read error. This chain joins TRBV6-5 and TRBJ2-1, with TRBD1 as a possible D gene (5 bases). The CDR3 is made up of 15 amino acids. Germline V gives CDR1 MNHEY, CDR2 SVGAGI. Trimming removed 5 bases at V and 9 bases at J, with 20 bases between. The CDR3 DNA reads as TGTGCCAGCAGTGAAGATGGACCCCAGGGCGGTGAGCAGTTCTTC. The encoded protein is CASSEDGPQGGEQFF.

This clonotype was counted ten times or more. The chain uses TRBV12-3 or TRBV12-4 and TRBJ1-4; tentative D call: TRBD1 (5 bases). This CDR3 has 15 amino acids. The ends were cut back, 6 bases at V and 4 bases at J, with 15 bases in the middle. Written as DNA, the CDR3 is TGTGCCAGCAGGCTAGCCGGGACGGGTAATGAAAAACTGTTTTTT. Residues: CASRLAGTGNEKLFF.

With regard to this clonotype: A much larger clone differs from this one at a single base, so this may be a read error. This chain joins TRBV12-3 or TRBV12-4 and TRBJ2-1; TRBD1 or TRBD2 may be the D gene (5 bases each). With 5 bases removed from V and 6 bases from J, the gap between germline ends came to 14 bases. CDR3 length: 14 residues. This CDR3 is CASSKSSGTNEQFF. CDR3 coding DNA: TGTGCCAGCAGTAAATCGTCGGGGACCAATGAGCAGTTCTTC.

The rearrangement uses TRBV11-1 and TRBJ2-1; TRBD1 agrees at 8 bases. J was trimmed by 5 bases and V by 3 bases; bases with no gene match: 18. The CDR3 runs to 19 residues. CDR1 and CDR2 (germline): SGHAT, FQDESV (reference sequence). This chain's CDR3 is CASSFFTGSGGRSDNEQFF. The CDR3 DNA follows: TGTGCCAGCAGCTTCTTTACCGGGTCAGGGGGCCGTTCGGACAATGAGCAGTTCTTC. Full variable domain (missing parts from reference TRBV11-1 and TRBJ2-1): EAEVAQSPRYKITEKSQAVAFWCDPISGHATLYWYRQILGQGPELLVQFQDESVVDDSQLPKDRFSAERLKGVDSTLKIQPAELGDSAMYLCASSFFTGSGGRSDNEQFFGPGTRLTVL.

In regard to this clonotype: Since no conserved phenylalanine or tryptophan closes the CDR3, a read error is the likely cause. This sequence joins TRBV10-2 and TRBJ2-7; 9 nucleotides align to TRBD2. Germline V CDR1 and CDR2: WSHSY, SAAADI. This CDR3 is 13 amino acids long. The junction had 4 bases not matched to a gene; V was cut back by 3 bases and J by 7 bases. The CDR3 spells CASSDGTSYEQYS. The CDR3 nucleotides read TGCGCCAGCAGTGATGGGACTAGCTATGAGCAGTACTCC.

With respect to this clonotype: One junction end does not reproduce the germline sequence, and a read error may be involved. The chain employs TRBV12-3 or TRBV12-4 and TRBJ1-1, with TRBD1 as a possible D gene (5 bases). CDR3 size: 17 residues. This CDR3 is CVSSSRGDSSRGTEAFF. DNA for the CDR3: TGTGTCAGCAGTTCGAGGGGCGACAGTTCACGGGGCACTGAAGCTTTCTTT.

This chain links TRBV5-6 with TRBJ2-7; D possibly uses TRBD1 or TRBD2 (5 bases each). V shed 4 bases and J shed 6 bases, with 17 bases lying between them. Germline V gene sequence: CDR1 SGHDT, CDR2 YYEEEE. The CDR3 has 14 amino acids. The CDR3 is CASSGDMGVGEQYF. Written as DNA, the CDR3 is TGTGCCAGCAGCGGAGACATGGGGGTGGGCGAGCAGTACTTC. The variable domain in full, with the rest retrieved from reference TRBV5-6 and TRBJ2-7, is DAGVTQSPTHLIKTRGQQVTLRCSPKSGHDTVSWYQQALGQGPQFIFQYYEEEERQRGNFPDRFSGHQFPNYSSELNVNALLLGDSALYLCASSGDMGVGEQYFGPGTRLTVT.

For this clonotype: A much larger clone lies one base from this, so it may be a read error. The chain uses TRBV6-2 or TRBV6-3 and TRBJ2-5; D is perhaps TRBD1 (5 bases). CDR3 length: 15 amino acids. Germline V lookup: CDR1 MNHEY, CDR2 SVGEGT. Trimming shortened V by 6 bases and J by 2 bases, and 16 bases separated the two germline ends. CDR3 sequence (DNA): TGTGCCAGCAGGAGACGACAGATGGAACAAGAGACCCAGTACTTC. It translates to CASRRRQMEQETQYF.

This clonotype was seen just once. Given the absence of the conserved phenylalanine or tryptophan at the CDR3 end, a read error is likely. The chain joins TRBV30 to TRBJ1-3; unclear D gene. This CDR3 is 15 amino acids long. The V gene lost 2 bases and the J gene lost 0 bases, with 11 bases spanning the gap. Per germline, CDR1 GTSNPN and CDR2 SVGIG (reference sequence). CDR3 loop: CAWSSWGGSGNTIYS. CDR3 coding DNA: TGTGCCTGGAGTTCTTGGGGAGGCTCTGGAAACACCATATATTCT.

A word on this clonotype: A much bigger clone sits one base away, suggesting this may be a read error. The chain couples TRBV4-2 to TRBJ2-3, with D possibly matching TRBD2 (6 bases). Germline V gives CDR1 LGHNA, CDR2 YNFKEQ. The length of the CDR3 is 15 residues. The CDR3 sequence is CARSQEREQGDTQYF. The CDR3 DNA reads TGTGCCAGAAGCCAAGAACGGGAGCAGGGAGATACGCAGTATTTT.

The rearrangement uses TRBV5-1 and TRBJ1-5; a weak D match, TRBD1 (5 bases). Per the germline V gene, CDR1 is SGHRS and CDR2 is YFSETQ. CDR3 size: 15 residues. Between the trimmed V and J ends, which lost 0 bases and 6 bases, there was a span of 13 bases. CDR3 in amino acids: CASSLAGGAGQPQHF. For the CDR3, the DNA is TGCGCCAGCAGCTTGGCCGGAGGGGCTGGTCAGCCCCAGCATTTT.